Listed here are 16 T cell receptor beta chains from one sample, sequenced in a study of cytomegalovirus exposure and HLA in healthy donors. The PCR ran on 60 Vbeta and 13 Jbeta primers. The protocol was immunoSEQ multiplex PCR, while the TCRdb copy is restricted to in-frame clones and leaves out a portion. Of around 190,000 clones in the sample, approximately 80% were seen once. Input material: PBMCs. Every receptor here comes from a young woman in good health and CMV-seronegative.

The chain recombines TRBV30 with TRBJ1-3, with D perhaps TRBD1 (6 bases). Per germline, CDR1 GTSNPN and CDR2 SVGIG (reference sequence). V lost 2 bases, J lost 0 bases, and 11 bases lay in between. CDR3 length: 15 residues. In DNA, the CDR3 is TGTGCCTGGAGTACAGGGATGAGCTCTGGAAACACCATATATTTT. Its translation is CAWSTGMSSGNTIYF.

Here the CDR3 reads CASSESGNQETQYF. CDR3 bases: TGTGCCAGCAGTGAATCGGGGAACCAAGAGACCCAGTACTTC. The chain recombines TRBV2 with TRBJ2-5; maybe TRBD2 (5 bases). The CDR3 runs to 14 residues. With 2 bases removed from V and 0 bases from J, the gap between germline ends came to 7 bases. CDR1 is SNHLY and CDR2 is FYNNEI in the germline V gene.

For the CDR3, the DNA is TGTGCCAGCAGGGACAGGGGTTTTGAGACCCAGTACTTC. It yields the protein CASRDRGFETQYF. The chain is built from TRBV5-6 and TRBJ2-5, with 9 bases that match TRBD1. The V gene end was trimmed by 5 bases and the J gene end by 5 bases; junction bases not matched to a gene: 4. The V gene's germline CDR1 is SGHDT and CDR2 YYEEEE. This CDR3 has 13 residues.

This clone was picked up a small number of times. The CDR3 here is CASSVQGASTDTQYF. The CDR3 nucleotides are TGTGCCAGCAGCGTACAGGGGGCGAGTACAGATACGCAGTATTTT. The J gene is TRBJ2-3, the V gene TRBV7-3; 9 bases map to TRBD1. Trimming removed 5 bases from V and 3 bases from J; junction bases left unmatched: 6. The CDR3 runs to 15 residues. Germline V gene data show CDR1 as SGHTA and CDR2 as FQGTGA.

The J gene is TRBJ2-1, the V gene TRBV20-1, with 7 nucleotides matching TRBD2. Germline V gene sequence: CDR1 DFQATT, CDR2 SNEGSKA (reference sequence). The CDR3 totals 10 residues. Written as DNA, the CDR3 is TGCAAGGTCGGGGGGAATGAGCAGTTCTTC. Translating it yields CKVGGNEQFF.

Regarding this clone: A read error is the likely source, as a far larger clone sits one nucleotide away. This rearrangement joins TRBV29-1 to TRBJ1-1; 10 positions match TRBD1. Germline V gene sequence: CDR1 SQVTM, CDR2 ANQGSEA. The CDR3 has 14 residues. The DNA for the CDR3 is TGCAGCGTTGAGATGGGGGACAGGGGTACTGAAGTTTTCTTT. It encodes CSVEMGDRGTEVFF.

The genes are TRBV7-9 and TRBJ1-2, with 7 nucleotides matching TRBD1. V lost 5 bases, J lost 7 bases, and 7 bases stayed unmatched. The CDR3 length is 13 residues. Germline CDR1 reads SEHNR; CDR2 reads FQNEAQ (reference sequence). The CDR3 DNA is TGTGCCAGCAGCGGGACAGCCCAGGGTGGCTACACCTTC. The encoded protein is CASSGTAQGGYTF.

The gene calls are TRBV5-1 and TRBJ2-3, with D tentatively TRBD1 (6 bases). V lost 4 bases and J lost 4, with 16 bases in between. Germline CDR1 SGHRS, CDR2 YFSETQ. The CDR3 totals 15 residues. The CDR3 DNA sequence: TGCGCCAGCAGCGGGCTGACAGGCGGGTCAGATACGCAGTATTTT. This gives the protein CASSGLTGGSDTQYF.

On this clone: One end of the junction is discordant with germline, which a read error may explain. The chain uses TRBV2 and TRBJ1-2; TRBD1 agrees at 9 bases. This CDR3 region has 16 residues. Germline loops: CDR1 SNHLY, CDR2 FYNNEI. As DNA, the CDR3 is TGTGCCAGCAGGGGAATGGACAGGGGTTCGAAATATGGCTACCCCTTC. Its translation is CASRGMDRGSKYGYPF.

This clone has a single count. This sequence joins TRBV27 and TRBJ2-5; D possibly corresponds to TRBD2 (6 bases). V was pared by 4 bases and J by 7 bases, with 10 bases between. This CDR3 spans 12 amino acids. In germline, CDR1 is MNHEY, CDR2 SMNVEV (reference sequence). The CDR3, as DNA: TGTGCCAGCAGTTCGCCGCGGGGGACCCAGTACTTC. Translation gives CASSSPRGTQYF.

This clone was detected once. This chain uses TRBV11-3 with TRBJ2-5, with a tentative D call TRBD2 (5 bases). The CDR3 is 15 residues long. V lost 1 base, J lost 5 bases, and 14 bases lay in between. Per the germline V gene, CDR1 is SGHNT and CDR2 is YENEEA. The CDR3 nucleotides are TGTGCCAGCAGCTTAGGCGTCGGAGGAGACGAGACCCAGTACTTC. Its translation: CASSLGVGGDETQYF.

V gene TRBV15 combines with J gene TRBJ1-3; TRBD1 matches at 7 bases. Germline V CDR1 and CDR2: LNHNV, YYDKDF (reference sequence). Trimming took 0 bases from V and 2 from J; bases not matched to a gene: 4. The CDR3 extends over 16 amino acids. CDR3 nucleotides: TGTGCCACCAGCAGAGATAAGACAGGGCCTGGAAACACCATATATTTT. This translates into CATSRDKTGPGNTIYF.

This rearrangement joins TRBV7-2 to TRBJ2-7, with D possibly matching TRBD2 (6 bases). The CDR3 loop spans 15 amino acids. Trimming stripped 1 base from V and 11 bases from J, with 21 bases between. Germline-derived CDR1 and CDR2 are SGHTA and FQGNSA. CDR3 DNA: TGTGCCAGCAGCTTAGGGGCCGGGACTCCTCTGATGGAGTACTTC. It translates to CASSLGAGTPLMEYF.

The V call is TRBV10-3, the J call TRBJ2-1, with TRBD2 identical over 10 bases. CDR3 size: 15 residues. CDR1 is ENHRY, CDR2 SYGVKD, per germline. The V and J ends lost 4 bases and 5 bases, in that order; junction bases with no gene match: 5. CDR3 nucleotides: TGTGCCATCAGTGTAGGAGGACTAGCGGACAATGAGCAGTTCTTC. Its translation: CAISVGGLADNEQFF.

The CDR3 coding sequence is TGTGCCAGCAGTCTGACGAAGGCCGGGACAGGGGGCATCACCGGGGAGCTGTTTTTT. This gives the protein CASSLTKAGTGGITGELFF. V and J are TRBV28 and TRBJ2-2, with 12 nucleotides matching TRBD1. V lost 5 bases, J lost 4 bases, and 14 bases stayed unmatched. Germline V gene data show CDR1 as MDHEN and CDR2 as SYDVKM. The CDR3 contains 19 residues.

The CDR3 DNA sequence: TGTGCCAGCAGCTTGGGAGTCCCAACCTACGAGCAGTACTTC. This encodes CASSLGVPTYEQYF. This chain joins TRBV5-4 and TRBJ2-7; D not certain. V shed 0 bases and J shed 2 bases, with 9 bases lying between them. The germline CDR1 and CDR2 sequences are SGHNT and YYREEE (reference sequence). The CDR3 spans 14 residues. The full variable domain, in which reference TRBV5-4 and TRBJ2-7 provide the parts outside the CDR3, is ETGVTQSPTHLIKTRGQQVTLRCSSQSGHNTVSWYQQALGQGPQFIFQYYREEENGRGNFPPRFSGLQFPNYSSELNVNALELDDSALYLCASSLGVPTYEQYFGPGTRLTVT.